These 19 T cell receptor beta chains share one sample of origin, sequenced in a study of blood T cell repertoires in COVID-19. The table came from immunoSEQ multiplex PCR; TCRdb's copy has only in-frame clones and leaves some out. Here the sample spans about 130,000 clones, roughly four fifths being singletons. Sequences were obtained from PBMCs or T cells enriched from blood (not recorded which). The origin of the receptors is a man aged 45-60 years who had recovered from COVID-19.

CDR3 sequence (DNA): TGCGCCAGCAGCTGGGGACTAGCCGATGAGCAGTTCTTC. This translates into CASSWGLADEQFF. The V and J genes are TRBV5-1 and TRBJ2-1, with 9 bases aligning to TRBD2. The trim removed 3 bases at V and 8 bases at J, leaving 3 bases unmatched. From germline, CDR1 is SGHRS and CDR2 YFSETQ. The CDR3 length is 13 residues.

The CDR3 protein is CASTSGGNLLSYNEQFF. The CDR3 DNA sequence: TGTGCCAGCACTAGCGGGGGAAACCTACTTTCCTACAATGAGCAGTTCTTC. This chain connects TRBV28 to TRBJ2-1, with 10 nucleotides matching TRBD2. The V segment lost 7 bases and the J segment 1 base; nucleotides outside the gene matches: 10. CDR3 length: 17 residues. Germline V gene data show CDR1 as MDHEN and CDR2 as SYDVKM.

The chain combines TRBV4-2 with TRBJ1-2; no clear D gene. The germline gives CDR1 LGHNA, CDR2 YNFKEQ. Trimming took 0 bases from V and 4 from J, leaving 6 bases between them. This CDR3 comprises 13 residues. CDR3 nucleotide sequence: TGTGCCAGCAGCCAAGACAGATTCTATGGCTACACCTTC. Translated: CASSQDRFYGYTF.

This chain's CDR3 is CASSLRQGWDTEAFF. CDR3 DNA sequence: TGTGCCAGCAGCTTAAGACAGGGTTGGGACACTGAAGCTTTCTTT. V usage is TRBV5-4 and J usage is TRBJ1-1, with 7 bases aligning to TRBD1. There are 15 residues in the CDR3. Trimming at V came to 2 bases and at J to 3 bases, leaving 7 bases not matched to a gene. The germline V gene encodes CDR1 SGHNT and CDR2 YYREEE (reference sequence).

This clone was observed once. This rearrangement joins TRBV5-3 to TRBJ1-1; 7 bases match TRBD1. TRBV5-3 is identified as an open reading frame with a role that is uncertain. Trimming took 1 base from V and 3 from J; bases not matched to a gene: 6. The CDR3 extends over 15 amino acids. The CDR3 loop reads CARSLTGVWDTEAFF. The DNA of the CDR3 is TGTGCCAGAAGCTTGACAGGGGTTTGGGACACTGAAGCTTTCTTT.

The V call is TRBV4-3, the J call TRBJ1-1; D remains ambiguous. The CDR3 length is 13 residues. With 4 bases removed from V and 0 bases from J, the gap between germline ends came to 6 bases. Per germline, CDR1 LGHNA and CDR2 YSLEER. CDR3 coding DNA: TGCGCCAGCAGCCCAGGATTGAACACTGAAGCTTTCTTT. Translating it yields CASSPGLNTEAFF.

CDR3 DNA sequence: TGTGCCAGCAGTTTAGGTTCAGGGCTTCCCTACGAGCAGTACTTC. Amino acids: CASSLGSGLPYEQYF. The chain couples TRBV27 to TRBJ2-7, with D possibly TRBD1 on 5 matching bases. This CDR3 has 15 amino acids. V was cut by 2 bases and J by 2 bases, with 13 bases left in between. Germline CDR1 MNHEY, CDR2 SMNVEV (reference sequence).

This chain uses TRBV19 with TRBJ1-6, with 9 bases that match TRBD1. The germline V gene has CDR1 LNHDA and CDR2 SQIVND (reference sequence). V was clipped by 10 bases and J by 9 bases; unmatched bases: 19. The CDR3 totals 17 residues. The CDR3 coding sequence is TGTGCCACTAAACCGGGACAGGGAGGTAGGAGGGGTTCACCCCTCCACTTT. Its protein is CATKPGQGGRRGSPLHF.

The rearrangement links TRBV10-1 to TRBJ2-3; the D gene is possibly TRBD2 (6 bases). Per germline, CDR1 WNHNN and CDR2 SYGVQD (reference sequence). This CDR3 is 13 amino acids long. V lost 4 bases and J 7 bases, leaving 12 bases between the germline ends. CDR3 in DNA: TGCGCCAGCAGTGGGGCTAGCGTTAATACGCAGTATTTT. As protein: CASSGASVNTQYF.

The V call is TRBV27, the J call TRBJ2-7; 8 bases fit TRBD1. The CDR3 is made up of 16 amino acids. The V gene's germline CDR1 is MNHEY and CDR2 SMNVEV (reference sequence). Trimming took 5 bases from V and 4 from J; bases not matched to a gene: 13. In DNA, the CDR3 is TGTGCCAGCAGTACCCAACGGACAGGGAGTCGGTACGAGCAGTACTTC. Its protein product is CASSTQRTGSRYEQYF.

The chain joins TRBV6-5 to TRBJ2-1; TRBD2 might be the D (7 bases). This CDR3 is built from 13 residues. The ends were cut back, 4 bases at V and 8 bases at J, with 12 bases in the middle. Germline loops: CDR1 MNHEY, CDR2 SVGAGI. CDR3 loop: CASSWGGADEQFF. The CDR3 nucleotides read TGTGCCAGCAGTTGGGGGGGGGCAGATGAGCAGTTCTTC.

This chain links TRBV28 with TRBJ2-3, with TRBD2 matching 7 bases. The ends lost 5 bases at V and 2 bases at J; junction bases unmatched: 10. The CDR3 loop spans 16 amino acids. Germline CDR1 MDHEN, CDR2 SYDVKM. This chain's CDR3 is CASSGGPSGLTDTQYF. In DNA, the CDR3 is TGTGCCAGCAGTGGAGGACCTAGCGGCCTCACAGATACGCAGTATTTT.

This clone was seen a single time. This rearrangement joins TRBV6-2 or TRBV6-3 to TRBJ1-1; 10 bases match TRBD1. Trimming at V came to 2 bases and at J to 5 bases, leaving 8 bases not matched to a gene. The CDR3 is 16 amino acids. Looked up from germline, CDR1 is MNHEY and CDR2 is SVGEGT. The CDR3 DNA sequence: TGTGCCAGCAGTTACAACCGGGACAGGGGTGGTACTGAAGCTTTCTTT. Its protein product is CASSYNRDRGGTEAFF.

The chain carries TRBV6-2 or TRBV6-3 and TRBJ2-7; possibly TRBD2 for D (6 bases). Germline CDR1 is MNHEY and CDR2 is SVGEGT. V was shortened by 3 bases and J by 2 bases, with 8 bases between the two germline ends. The CDR3 is made up of 13 amino acids. The DNA for the CDR3 is TGTGCCAGCAGTTATGGGGAGGCCTACGAGCAGTACTTC. Protein product: CASSYGEAYEQYF.

This sequence joins TRBV5-1 and TRBJ2-3, with D possibly matching TRBD2 (5 bases). V gave up 4 bases and J gave up 0 bases, with 15 bases separating them. The CDR3 contains 16 residues. Germline V gives CDR1 SGHRS, CDR2 YFSETQ. CDR3 loop: CASSQADSPSTDTQYF. The CDR3 coding sequence is TGCGCCAGCAGCCAGGCGGACTCTCCTAGCACAGATACGCAGTATTTT.

The V gene is TRBV4-1, the J gene TRBJ1-1; no reliable D call. This CDR3 is built from 16 residues. Germline-derived CDR1 and CDR2 are MGHRA and YSYEKL. Trimming stripped 0 bases from V and 13 bases from J, with 24 bases between. The CDR3 DNA sequence: TGCGCCAGCAGCCAAGATCCGTCGCAGGCGGGCAGGAAGGATTTCTTT. It yields the protein CASSQDPSQAGRKDFF.

The CDR3 sequence: CAISRTGGAGETQYF. The CDR3, as DNA: TGTGCCATCAGCCGGACAGGGGGCGCAGGGGAGACCCAGTACTTC. This rearrangement joins TRBV10-3 to TRBJ2-5; 11 nucleotides align to TRBD1. V shed 6 bases and J 5 bases; nucleotides not matched to a gene: 8. The germline gives CDR1 ENHRY, CDR2 SYGVKD. The CDR3 extends over 15 amino acids.

This rearrangement joins TRBV27 to TRBJ1-4, with a weak D call TRBD1 (6 bases). Germline V lookup: CDR1 MNHEY, CDR2 SMNVEV (reference sequence). The CDR3 runs to 14 residues. Trimming left V 6 bases short and J 4 bases short, with 12 bases between. The chain's CDR3 is CASSRTASNEKLFF. Written as DNA, the CDR3 is TGTGCCAGCAGCCGGACAGCTAGTAATGAAAAACTGTTTTTT.

The chain has TRBV7-2 and TRBJ1-1; maybe TRBD1 (6 bases). The CDR3 consists of 14 residues. V was pared by 2 bases and J by 2 bases, with 9 bases between. Germline CDR1 and CDR2: SGHTA and FQGNSA. The CDR3 region has the DNA TGTGCCAGCAGCTTAACCAGGGGTAACACTGAAGCTTTCTTT. Translation: CASSLTRGNTEAFF.